This T cell receptor (beta chain) came from a study of cytomegalovirus exposure and HLA in healthy donors. The study, taken as a whole, reports: V- and J-gene trimming in TCR beta was tied to a missense DCLRE1C variant by an analysis performed later.

V was clipped by 3 bases and J by 0 bases; unmatched bases: 11. The length of the CDR3 is 18 residues. Germline V gives CDR1 SGHNT, CDR2 YYREEE (reference sequence). Notes on this clone: Its antigen is not identified.

PCR was performed using 60 Vbeta and 13 Jbeta primers. Sequencing was performed with immunoSEQ multiplex PCR; in TCRdb, only in-frame clones are kept and a portion is missing. The sample consists of fewer than 150,000 clones, about 80% of them appearing once. The material sequenced was PBMCs. The receptor's source is a male donor in good health and CMV-seronegative. The V call is TRBV5-4, the J call TRBJ2-3; 9 nucleotides agree with TRBD2. The CDR3: CASSYSPGTSTSTDTQYF. The DNA of the CDR3 is TGTGCCAGCAGCTATTCCCCCGGGACTAGCACTAGCACAGATACGCAGTATTTT.